This TCR beta chain emerged from a study of cytotoxic CD8 clonotypes in ibrutinib-treated CLL (dated by TCRdb to the early 2020s). About the study as a whole: In this cohort, more than 14 patients were treatment-naive and about a dozen were relapsed/refractory, while roughly 17 had unmutated IGHV. Responses were partial in roughly 25 patients and complete in 2; after median about 5.5 years follow-up, about 15 stayed in remission and about twelve progressed. Response samples were taken after a median of 12 months on treatment, ranging from about 6 to 40 months. Samples averaged 255,043 productive templates and more than 85,000 productive rearrangements. Cryopreserved peripheral blood mononuclear cells were obtained before treatment, at response, and at either sustained remission or disease progression. Of the roughly 81 people in the trial, about two dozen had longitudinal samples available.

The goal of deep resolution MiSeq sequencing was a depth between 1 in 1 million and 1 in 200,000 T cells, and coverage averaged 10x per clonotype. The immunoSEQ hsTCRB Kit was used to generate TCR beta libraries. The authors' pipeline ran thus. Data were analyzed with ImmunoSEQ Data Assistant and ImmunoSEQ Analyzer, with V, D and J genes assigned per IMGT definitions. Clonality was computed as one minus normalized Shannon entropy of productive rearrangement frequencies, ranging from 0 to 1. Only overrepresented clonotypes making up at least 0.05% of the repertoire of each patient were included in the public clonotype analysis. About a dozen age-matched healthy donor repertoires from immuneACCESS served as clonality controls. TCRdb provides this immuneACCESS table in a form limited to in-frame rearrangements. Some clones are lacking; in checked studies, under half of them reflect an unresolved V gene, and why the rest are absent is not known. The V and J calls and clone size come from that table; D and trimming were worked out from the DNA. This sample comprises approximately 23,000 clones, about three quarters of them detected only once. The ten largest clones capture approximately 7.7% of the sample.

Based on the germline V gene (reference sequence), the CDR1 and CDR2 sequences are MNHNY and SVGAGI. The germline ends are 13 bases apart after V is trimmed by 6 bases and J by 4 bases. Inclusive of the bounding cysteine and phenylalanine, the CDR3 is 15 residues long. The only DNA kept is the CDR3, 45 bases in frame from the first base. For TCR beta library preparation, about 2 micrograms of genomic DNA was extracted from cryopreserved PBMCs. Longitudinal blood samples from CLL patients on ibrutinib monotherapy were analyzed using high-throughput TCR beta sequencing. The patients took part in an open-label, single-center phase 2 trial of ibrutinib monotherapy. Summary of the overall study and its limitations: Baseline clonality was found to be higher than that of age-matched healthy donors and was strongly correlated with circulating CD8+ T-cell counts. Clonality rose at ibrutinib response, remained stable during sustained remission, and dropped back toward baseline at progression. Public clonotypes were rare and either shrank or stayed stable during treatment, and the rise in clonality at ibrutinib response reflected expansion of private clonotypes. Sampling times were not matched between patients in sustained remission and patients whose disease was progressing, and lymph node repertoires were not examined.

Relative to its sample, this clone is medium-sized (0.01 to 0.1%). The antigen it recognizes is unknown. No base qualities exist here, and no much larger clone lies one base off it. Sample: PBMCs, taken before ibrutinib treatment. The rearrangement joined TRBV6-6 to TRBJ1-6; possibly the D gene is TRBD1, per 5 matching bases. The receptor was derived from a human donor with chronic lymphocytic leukemia. At the DNA level, the sequence is TGTGCCAGCAGGCCTTCTGGGGCATATAATTCACCCCTCCACTTT. Its protein product is CASRPSGAYNSPLHF.